This TCR beta chain comes out of a study of cytomegalovirus exposure and HLA in healthy donors (dated by TCRdb to about 2017). Broadly, across the study: According to a later analysis, the approximately 120 validation repertoires were produced on the same platform as the 666 repertoires of the first cohort. To predict cytomegalovirus infection status, the study combined high-throughput TCR immunosequencing, statistical association of individual TCRs with disease status, and machine learning. The study aimed to test whether signatures of past pathogen exposure could be identified by cataloging public T cell receptors. Along with the approximately 670-subject first cohort, a separate validation cohort of approximately 110 different subjects was used. Overall study outcomes, separate from this receptor: In both the original and validation cohorts, the classifier was reported to diagnose cytomegalovirus status with high specificity and sensitivity. Most TCR sequences were seen in very few donors, while some public TCRs were found in many individuals. A few of the identified cytomegalovirus-associated TCR beta chains were confirmed in vitro to be specific for cytomegalovirus antigens. The authors suggested that the approach could potentially be extended to other disease states and immunological phenotypes. The validation cohort had no HLA typing available for a later analysis, so co-occurrence within that cohort was assessed over all 120 or so repertoires. The study gave a list of 150 to 200 TCR beta chains associated with cytomegalovirus. In a later analysis, TCRs clustered in the first cohort were found to also tend to co-occur in the 110 or so validation repertoires, with 94% of cluster scores above 0.

Library method: the immunoSEQ multiplex PCR assay. Turning to the authors' computational methods: A statistical classification framework was built for diagnosing cytomegalovirus status from the catalog of TCR beta chain sequences. TCRdb's version of the immuneACCESS table is confined to in-frame rearrangements and falls short of the full clone set. An unresolved V gene accounts for under half of the shortfall where checked; the remainder is of unknown origin. From that table come the V and J calls and clone size; the DNA was used to work out D and trimming. This sample holds 250,000 to 350,000 clones; around 90% were observed only once. Around 0.96% of the sample is in the top ten clones. Concerning this clone itself: The target of this receptor is not known. Per-base quality was not reported, and no clone a single base away is much larger than it.

V has 4 bases trimmed and J has 11 bases trimmed; junction bases matching no gene number 10. The germline V gene (reference sequence) provides CDR1 SEHNR and CDR2 FQNEAQ. The CDR3 runs 13 amino acids, cysteine and phenylalanine included. The sequence is cut down to CDR3 DNA, 39 bases in frame from base 1. Separate from the roughly 650-subject first cohort, the validation cohort of roughly 120 subjects was the group to which the donors belonged. The chain is encoded by TRBV7-9 joined to TRBJ1-1, with 7 bases matching TRBD1. The source material was PBMCs. The sequence derives from a man aged 25-40 years in good health and CMV-seronegative. The DNA sequence is given as TGTGCCAGCAGCTCAACAGGGGCCCTGGGGGCTTTCTTT. This codes for CASSSTGALGAFF.